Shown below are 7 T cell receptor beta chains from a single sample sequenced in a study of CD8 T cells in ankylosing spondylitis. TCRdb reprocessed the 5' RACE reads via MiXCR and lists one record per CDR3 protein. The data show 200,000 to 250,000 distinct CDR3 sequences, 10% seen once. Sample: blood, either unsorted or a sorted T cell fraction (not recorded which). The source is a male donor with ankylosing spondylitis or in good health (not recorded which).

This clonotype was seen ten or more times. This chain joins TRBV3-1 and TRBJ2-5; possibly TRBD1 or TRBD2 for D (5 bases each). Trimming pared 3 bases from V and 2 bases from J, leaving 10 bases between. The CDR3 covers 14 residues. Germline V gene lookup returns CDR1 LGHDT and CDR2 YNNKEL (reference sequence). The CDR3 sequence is CASSQWGPQETQYF. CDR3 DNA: TGTGCCAGCAGCCAGTGGGGACCTCAAGAGACCCAGTACTTC.

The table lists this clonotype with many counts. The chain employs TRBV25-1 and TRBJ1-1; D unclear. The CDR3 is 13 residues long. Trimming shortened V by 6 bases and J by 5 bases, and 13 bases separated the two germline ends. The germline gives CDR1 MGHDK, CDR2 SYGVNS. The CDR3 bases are TGTGCCAGCAGCTTCAGAGTAGGGACTGAAGCTTTCTTT. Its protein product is CASSFRVGTEAFF. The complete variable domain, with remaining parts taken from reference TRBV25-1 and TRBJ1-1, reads EADIYQTPRYLVIGTGKKITLECSQTMGHDKMYWYQQDPGMELHLIHYSYGVNSTEKGDLSSESTVSRIRTEHFPLTLESARPSHTSQYLCASSFRVGTEAFFGQGTRLTVV.

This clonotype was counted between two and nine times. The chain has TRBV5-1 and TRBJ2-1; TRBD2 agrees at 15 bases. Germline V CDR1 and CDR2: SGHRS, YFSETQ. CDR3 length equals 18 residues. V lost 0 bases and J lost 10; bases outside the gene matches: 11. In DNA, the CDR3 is TGCGCCAGCAGCTTGGCCAACAGGCGGACTAGCGGGGGGGCCGAGCAGTTCTTC. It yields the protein CASSLANRRTSGGAEQFF.

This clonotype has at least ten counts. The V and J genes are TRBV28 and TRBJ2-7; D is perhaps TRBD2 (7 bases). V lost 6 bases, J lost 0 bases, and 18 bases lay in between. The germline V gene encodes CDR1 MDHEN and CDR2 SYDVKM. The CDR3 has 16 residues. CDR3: CASSSLGGAHSYEQYF. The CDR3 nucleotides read TGTGCCAGCAGCTCGTTAGGGGGGGCCCACTCCTACGAGCAGTACTTC.

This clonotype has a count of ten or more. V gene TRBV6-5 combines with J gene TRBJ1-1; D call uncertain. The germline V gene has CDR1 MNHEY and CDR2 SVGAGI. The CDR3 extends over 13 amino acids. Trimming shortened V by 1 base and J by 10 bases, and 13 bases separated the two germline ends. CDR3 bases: TGTGCCAGCAGTTACTTAATCGGGGAGCGAGCTTTCTTT. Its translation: CASSYLIGERAFF.

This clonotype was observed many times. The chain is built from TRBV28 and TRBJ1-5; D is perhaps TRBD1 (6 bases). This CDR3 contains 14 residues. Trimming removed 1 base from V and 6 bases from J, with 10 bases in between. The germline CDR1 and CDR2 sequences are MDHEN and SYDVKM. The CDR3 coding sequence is TGTGCCAGCAGTTTATTCAGGGGAAGTCAGCCCCAGCATTTT. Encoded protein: CASSLFRGSQPQHF. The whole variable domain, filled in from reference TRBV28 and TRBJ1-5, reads DVKVTQSSRYLVKRTGEKVFLECVQDMDHENMFWYRQDPGLGLRLIYFSYDVKMKEKGDIPEGYSVSREKKERFSLILESASTNQTSMYLCASSLFRGSQPQHFGDGTRLSIL.

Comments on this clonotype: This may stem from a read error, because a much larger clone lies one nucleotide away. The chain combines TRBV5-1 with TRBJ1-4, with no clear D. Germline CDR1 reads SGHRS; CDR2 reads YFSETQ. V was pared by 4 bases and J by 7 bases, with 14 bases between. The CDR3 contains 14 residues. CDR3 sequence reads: CASSIGGSGEKLFF. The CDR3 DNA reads TGCGCCAGCAGCATCGGTGGCTCCGGTGAAAAACTGTTTTTT.